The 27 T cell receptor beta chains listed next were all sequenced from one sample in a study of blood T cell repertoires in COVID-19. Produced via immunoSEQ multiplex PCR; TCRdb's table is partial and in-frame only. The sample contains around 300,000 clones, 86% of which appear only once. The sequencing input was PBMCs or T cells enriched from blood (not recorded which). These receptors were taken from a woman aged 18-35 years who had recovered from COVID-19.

The CDR3 here is CASSLAAGRETQYF. For the CDR3, the DNA is TGTGCCAGCAGCTTAGCCGCAGGGAGGGAGACCCAGTACTTC. The rearrangement links TRBV7-8 to TRBJ2-5; weak D call: TRBD2 (6 bases). Trimming pared 0 bases from V and 5 bases from J, leaving 10 bases between. The CDR3 extends over 14 amino acids. CDR1 SGHVS and CDR2 FQNEAQ come from the germline V gene.

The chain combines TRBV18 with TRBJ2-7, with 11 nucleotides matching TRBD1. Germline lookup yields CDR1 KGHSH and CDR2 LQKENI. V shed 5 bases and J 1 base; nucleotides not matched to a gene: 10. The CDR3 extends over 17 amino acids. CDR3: CASSAIPGTGGSYEQYF. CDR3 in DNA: TGTGCCAGCTCAGCAATACCCGGGACAGGGGGTTCCTACGAGCAGTACTTC.

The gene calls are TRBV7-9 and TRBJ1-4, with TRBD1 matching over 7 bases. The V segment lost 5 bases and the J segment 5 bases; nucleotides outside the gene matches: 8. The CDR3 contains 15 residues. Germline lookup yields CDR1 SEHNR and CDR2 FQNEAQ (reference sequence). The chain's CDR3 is CASSLTGARNEKLFF. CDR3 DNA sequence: TGTGCCAGCAGCCTCACAGGGGCCCGGAATGAAAAACTGTTTTTT.

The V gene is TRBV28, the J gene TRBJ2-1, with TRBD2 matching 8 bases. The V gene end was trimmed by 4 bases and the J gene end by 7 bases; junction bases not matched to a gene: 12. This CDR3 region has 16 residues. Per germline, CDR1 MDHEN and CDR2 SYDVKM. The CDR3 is CASSSGKLAAMNEQFF. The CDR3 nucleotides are TGTGCCAGCAGTTCTGGGAAACTAGCGGCCATGAATGAGCAGTTCTTC. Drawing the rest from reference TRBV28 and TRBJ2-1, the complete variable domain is DVKVTQSSRYLVKRTGEKVFLECVQDMDHENMFWYRQDPGLGLRLIYFSYDVKMKEKGDIPEGYSVSREKKERFSLILESASTNQTSMYLCASSSGKLAAMNEQFFGPGTRLTVL.

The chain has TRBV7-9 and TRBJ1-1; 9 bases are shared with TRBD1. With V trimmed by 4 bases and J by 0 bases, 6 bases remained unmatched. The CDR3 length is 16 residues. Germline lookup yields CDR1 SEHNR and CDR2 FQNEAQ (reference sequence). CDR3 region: CASSSTGTGLNTEAFF. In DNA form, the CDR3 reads TGTGCCAGCAGCTCCACCGGGACAGGGTTGAACACTGAAGCTTTCTTT.

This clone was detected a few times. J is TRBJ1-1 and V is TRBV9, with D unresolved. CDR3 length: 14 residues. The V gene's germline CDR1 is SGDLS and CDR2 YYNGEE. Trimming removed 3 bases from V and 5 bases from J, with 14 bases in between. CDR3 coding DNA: TGTGCCAGCAGCGCCGAGGTCGGAGGGACTGAAGCTTTCTTT. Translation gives CASSAEVGGTEAFF. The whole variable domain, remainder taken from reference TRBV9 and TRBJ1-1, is DSGVTQTPKHLITATGQRVTLRCSPRSGDLSVYWYQQSLDQGLQFLIQYYNGEERAKGNILERFSAQQFPDLHSELNLSSLELGDSALYFCASSAEVGGTEAFFGQGTRLTVV.

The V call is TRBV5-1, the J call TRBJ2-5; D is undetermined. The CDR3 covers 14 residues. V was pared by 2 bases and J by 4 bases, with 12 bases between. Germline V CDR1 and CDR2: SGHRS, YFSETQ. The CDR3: CASSFGQRGETQYF. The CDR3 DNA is TGCGCCAGCAGCTTTGGGCAACGTGGAGAGACCCAGTACTTC.

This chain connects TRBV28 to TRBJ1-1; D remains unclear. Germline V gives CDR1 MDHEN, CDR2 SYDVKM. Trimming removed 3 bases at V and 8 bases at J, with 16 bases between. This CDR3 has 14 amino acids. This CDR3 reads CASSFKVVGLEAFF. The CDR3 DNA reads TGTGCCAGCAGTTTTAAGGTCGTTGGGCTGGAAGCTTTCTTT.

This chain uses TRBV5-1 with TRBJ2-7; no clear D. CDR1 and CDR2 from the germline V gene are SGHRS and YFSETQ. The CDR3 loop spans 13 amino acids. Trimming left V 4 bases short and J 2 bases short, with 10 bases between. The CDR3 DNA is TGCGCCAGCAGCCTGGACGAGACCTACGAGCAGTACTTC. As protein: CASSLDETYEQYF.

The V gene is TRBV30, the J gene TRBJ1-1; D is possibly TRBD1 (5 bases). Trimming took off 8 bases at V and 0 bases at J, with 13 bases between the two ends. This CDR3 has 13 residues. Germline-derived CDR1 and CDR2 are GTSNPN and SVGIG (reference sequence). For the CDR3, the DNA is TGTGCCAGAGACGCAGGGCTGAACACTGAAGCTTTCTTT. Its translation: CARDAGLNTEAFF.

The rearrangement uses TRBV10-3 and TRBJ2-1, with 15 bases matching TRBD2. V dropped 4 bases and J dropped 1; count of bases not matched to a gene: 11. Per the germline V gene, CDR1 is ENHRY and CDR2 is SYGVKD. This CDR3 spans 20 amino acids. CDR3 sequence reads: CAISGPGLAGGSGSYNEQFF. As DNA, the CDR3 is TGTGCCATCAGTGGCCCGGGACTAGCGGGGGGCTCAGGGTCCTACAATGAGCAGTTCTTC.

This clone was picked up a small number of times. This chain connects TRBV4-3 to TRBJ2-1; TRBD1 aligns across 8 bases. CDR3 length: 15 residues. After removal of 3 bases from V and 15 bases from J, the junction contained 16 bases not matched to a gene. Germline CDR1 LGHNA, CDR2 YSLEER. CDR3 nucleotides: TGCGCCAGCAGCCACTCCGGGACAGGAGGTTACGTGAGGTTCTTC. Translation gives CASSHSGTGGYVRFF.

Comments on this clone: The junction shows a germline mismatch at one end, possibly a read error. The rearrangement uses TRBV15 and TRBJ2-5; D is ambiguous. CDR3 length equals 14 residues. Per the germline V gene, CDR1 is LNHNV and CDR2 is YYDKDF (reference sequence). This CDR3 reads CATSRDILGQSNDF. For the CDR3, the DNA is TGTGCCACCAGCAGAGATATCCTGGGCCAGTCCAACGACTTC.

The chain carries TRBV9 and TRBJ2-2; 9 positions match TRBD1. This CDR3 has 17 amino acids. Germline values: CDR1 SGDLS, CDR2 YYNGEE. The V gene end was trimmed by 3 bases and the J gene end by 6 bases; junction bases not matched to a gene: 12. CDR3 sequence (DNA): TGTGCCAGCAGCGGCCCGACAGGGGGAAATCCGGCCGGGGAGCTGTTTTTT. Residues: CASSGPTGGNPAGELFF.

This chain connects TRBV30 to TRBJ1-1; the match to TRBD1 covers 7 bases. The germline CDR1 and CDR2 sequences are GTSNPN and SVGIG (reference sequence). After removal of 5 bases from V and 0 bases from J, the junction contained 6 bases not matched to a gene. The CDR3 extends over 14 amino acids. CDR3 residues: CAWDPGQLNTEAFF. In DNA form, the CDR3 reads TGTGCCTGGGATCCGGGACAGCTGAACACTGAAGCTTTCTTT.

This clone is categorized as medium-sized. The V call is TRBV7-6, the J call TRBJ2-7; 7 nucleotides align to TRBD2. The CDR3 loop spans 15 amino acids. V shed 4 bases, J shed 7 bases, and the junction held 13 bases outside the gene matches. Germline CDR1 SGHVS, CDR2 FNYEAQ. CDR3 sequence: CASSSRREGAGEQYF. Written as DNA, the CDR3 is TGTGCCAGCAGCTCCAGGAGGGAGGGTGCTGGGGAGCAGTACTTC.

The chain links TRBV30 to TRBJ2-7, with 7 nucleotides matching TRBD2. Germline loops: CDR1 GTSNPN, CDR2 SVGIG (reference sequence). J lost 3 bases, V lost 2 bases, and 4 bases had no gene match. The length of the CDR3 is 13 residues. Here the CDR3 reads CAWSSGIFYEQYF. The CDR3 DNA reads TGTGCCTGGAGTAGCGGGATCTTCTACGAGCAGTACTTC. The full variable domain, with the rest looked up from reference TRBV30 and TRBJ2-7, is SQTIHQWPATLVQPVGSPLSLECTVEGTSNPNLYWYRQAAGRGLQLLFYSVGIGQISSEVPQNLSASRPQDRQFILSSKKLLLSDSGFYLCAWSSGIFYEQYFGPGTRLTVT.

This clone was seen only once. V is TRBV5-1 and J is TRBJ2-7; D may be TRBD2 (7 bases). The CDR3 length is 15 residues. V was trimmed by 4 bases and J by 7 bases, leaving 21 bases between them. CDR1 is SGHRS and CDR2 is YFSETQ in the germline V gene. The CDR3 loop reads CASSPIRGEGREQYF. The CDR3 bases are TGCGCCAGCAGCCCGATTAGGGGGGAGGGCCGAGAGCAGTACTTC.

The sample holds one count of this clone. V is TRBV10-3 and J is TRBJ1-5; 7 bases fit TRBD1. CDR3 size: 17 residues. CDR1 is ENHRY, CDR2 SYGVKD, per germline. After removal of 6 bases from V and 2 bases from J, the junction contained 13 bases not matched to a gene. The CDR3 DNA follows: TGTGCCATCAGCGCCGGACTTAGGCAGGGGGGCAATCAGCCCCAGCATTTT. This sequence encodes CAISAGLRQGGNQPQHF.

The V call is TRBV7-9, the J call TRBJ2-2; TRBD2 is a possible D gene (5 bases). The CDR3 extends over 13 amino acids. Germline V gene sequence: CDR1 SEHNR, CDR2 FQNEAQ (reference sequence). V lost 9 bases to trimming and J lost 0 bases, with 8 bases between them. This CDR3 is CARTTSNTGELFF. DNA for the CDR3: TGTGCCAGGACTACTTCGAACACCGGGGAGCTGTTTTTT. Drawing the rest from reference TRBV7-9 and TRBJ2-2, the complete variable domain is DTGVSQNPRHKITKRGQNVTFRCDPISEHNRLYWYRQTLGQGPEFLTYFQNEAQLEKSRLLSDRFSAERPKGSFSTLEIQRTEQGDSAMYLCARTTSNTGELFFGEGSRLTVL.

This CDR3 is CASSTTTEFNQPQHF. The CDR3 nucleotides are TGTGCCAGCAGCACGACCACAGAGTTCAATCAGCCCCAGCATTTT. The chain is built from TRBV27 and TRBJ1-5; D not resolved. Germline CDR1 MNHEY, CDR2 SMNVEV (reference sequence). The V gene lost 6 bases and the J gene lost 3 bases, with 15 bases spanning the gap. The CDR3 extends over 15 amino acids.

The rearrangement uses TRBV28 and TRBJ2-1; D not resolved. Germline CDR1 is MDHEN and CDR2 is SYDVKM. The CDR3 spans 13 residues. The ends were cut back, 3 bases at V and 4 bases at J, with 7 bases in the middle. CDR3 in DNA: TGTGCCAGCAGTTTTGGAGATTACAATGAGCAGTTCTTC. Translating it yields CASSFGDYNEQFF.

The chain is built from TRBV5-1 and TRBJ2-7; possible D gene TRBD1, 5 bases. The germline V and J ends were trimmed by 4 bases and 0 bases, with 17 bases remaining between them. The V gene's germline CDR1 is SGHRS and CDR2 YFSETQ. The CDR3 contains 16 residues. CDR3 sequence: CASSLATGEISYEQYF. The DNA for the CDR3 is TGCGCCAGCAGCCTCGCAACAGGAGAGATCTCCTACGAGCAGTACTTC.

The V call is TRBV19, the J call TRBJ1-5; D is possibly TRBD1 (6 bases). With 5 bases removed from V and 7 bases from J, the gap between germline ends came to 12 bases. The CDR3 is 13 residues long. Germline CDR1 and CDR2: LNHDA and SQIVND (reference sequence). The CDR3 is CASSQGIDQPQHF. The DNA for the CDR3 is TGTGCCAGTAGTCAGGGGATAGACCAGCCCCAGCATTTT. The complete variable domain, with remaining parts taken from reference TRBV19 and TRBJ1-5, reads DGGITQSPKYLFRKEGQNVTLSCEQNLNHDAMYWYRQDPGQGLRLIYYSQIVNDFQKGDIAEGYSVSREKKESFPLTVTSAQKNPTAFYLCASSQGIDQPQHFGDGTRLSIL.

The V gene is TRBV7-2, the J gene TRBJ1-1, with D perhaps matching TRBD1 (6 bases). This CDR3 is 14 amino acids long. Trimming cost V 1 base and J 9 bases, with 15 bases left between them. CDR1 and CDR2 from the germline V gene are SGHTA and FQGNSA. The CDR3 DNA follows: TGTGCCAGCAGCTTAGTACCCGAAGGACAGCAAGCTTTCTTT. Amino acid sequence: CASSLVPEGQQAFF.

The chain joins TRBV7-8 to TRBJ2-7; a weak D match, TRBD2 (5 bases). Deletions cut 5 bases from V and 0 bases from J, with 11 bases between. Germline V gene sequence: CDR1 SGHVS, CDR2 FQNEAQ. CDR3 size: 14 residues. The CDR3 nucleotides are TGTGCCAGCAGCCCGGACTCCCACTCCTACGAGCAGTACTTC. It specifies CASSPDSHSYEQYF.

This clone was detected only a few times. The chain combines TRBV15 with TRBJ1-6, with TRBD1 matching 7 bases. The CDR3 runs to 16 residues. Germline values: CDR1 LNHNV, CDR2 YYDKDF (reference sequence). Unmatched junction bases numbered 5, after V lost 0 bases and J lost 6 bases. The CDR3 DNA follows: TGTGCCACCAGCAGAGATCCGCCAGGGGGTAATTCACCCCTCCACTTT. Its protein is CATSRDPPGGNSPLHF.